Each of the 5 T cell receptor beta chains below was sequenced from the same sample in a study of shared clonotypes between healthy human individuals (dated by TCRdb to 2018 to 2021). Libraries were constructed by the immunoSEQ multiplex PCR assay. TCRdb re-hosts the immuneACCESS table, in-frame sequences only. Its copies lack some clones; in the studies checked, an unresolved V gene accounts for under half of them, and the cause for the rest is not known. A total of about 2.4 million clones appear in this sample, over 85% of them only once. The ten largest clones represent around 0.37% of the sample. The sequenced sample consisted of naive CD4+ T cells from PBMCs. The sample's cell subset or site label, decoded: CD45RA+ positively selected. All receptors come from a man between 18 and 29 years old in good health. Some clones in this sample may be carry-over from other donors' samples.

The gene calls are TRBV27 and TRBJ2-7; the D gene is possibly TRBD1 (6 bases). CDR3 length: 15 residues. Trimming left V 2 bases short and J 6 bases short, with 17 bases between. The germline V gene encodes CDR1 MNHEY and CDR2 SMNVEV (reference sequence). The CDR3 DNA reads TGTGCCAGCAGTTTAGCCAGGGGACATATCCGCGAGCAGTACTTC. Its protein product is CASSLARGHIREQYF.

The chain combines TRBV27 with TRBJ2-7, with D possibly TRBD1 on 6 matching bases. With 4 bases removed from V and 2 bases from J, the gap between germline ends came to 18 bases. The CDR3 has 16 amino acids. Looked up from germline, CDR1 is MNHEY and CDR2 is SMNVEV (reference sequence). The CDR3 here is CASSWGWGQGTYEQYF. As DNA, the CDR3 is TGTGCCAGCAGTTGGGGTTGGGGGCAGGGAACCTACGAGCAGTACTTC.

This clone was observed once. The chain recombines TRBV19 with TRBJ2-2; 9 bases agree with TRBD2. The junction had 5 bases not matched to a gene; V was cut back by 5 bases and J by 4 bases. The CDR3 is made up of 15 amino acids. Germline values: CDR1 LNHDA, CDR2 SQIVND (reference sequence). CDR3 DNA sequence: TGTGCCAGTAGTCTAGCGGGGACCGTCACCGGGGAGCTGTTTTTT. Translating it yields CASSLAGTVTGELFF.

This rearrangement joins TRBV5-1 to TRBJ2-7, with TRBD2 matching over 7 bases. With V trimmed by 0 bases and J by 5 bases, 11 bases remained unmatched. The CDR3 totals 16 residues. In germline, CDR1 is SGHRS, CDR2 YFSETQ. CDR3: CASSLVAGGSPNEQYF. CDR3 nucleotides: TGCGCCAGCAGCTTGGTCGCCGGCGGGAGTCCCAACGAGCAGTACTTC. Variable domain in full (rest from reference TRBV5-1 and TRBJ2-7): KAGVTQTPRYLIKTRGQQVTLSCSPISGHRSVSWYQQTPGQGLQFLFEYFSETQRNKGNFPGRFSGRQFSNSRSEMNVSTLELGDSALYLCASSLVAGGSPNEQYFGPGTRLTVT.

This chain joins TRBV5-1 and TRBJ2-5, with TRBD2 matching 10 bases. J gave up 0 bases and V 5 bases, and 7 bases lay outside the gene matches. This CDR3 is 16 amino acids long. In germline, CDR1 is SGHRS, CDR2 YFSETQ. CDR3: CASSLHLAGDQETQYF. The CDR3 nucleotides read TGCGCCAGCAGTCTACACCTAGCGGGGGACCAAGAGACCCAGTACTTC.